The clone carrying this TCR beta chain appeared once. The germline V gene has CDR1 MGHRA and CDR2 YSYEKL. V dropped 1 base and J dropped 2 bases, with 11 bases sitting between them. The CDR3 is made up of 15 amino acids. The data derive from a study of blood T cell repertoires in COVID-19. The wider study: Researchers got acute and convalescent COVID-19 samples from the United States, Italy and Spain. T cells, B-cell-depleted T cells, or PBMCs supplied cDNA or gDNA.

A Seattle source enrolled patients during active infection and followed them longitudinally. Under the authors' procedure: Reference gene primer amplification gave estimated nucleated cell counts. Clones were read by immunoSEQ multiplex PCR, and TCRdb kept only the in-frame ones, dropping some. The V and J calls and clone size are taken from that table; D and trimming were inferred from the DNA. This sample has fewer than 500,000 clones; approximately 90% occur once, and the top ten carry less than 0.95%. The sample consisted of peripheral blood. This clonotype was sampled from a man between 18 and 35 years old with COVID-19, enrolled during active disease. This sequence joins TRBV4-1 and TRBJ2-5, with a weak D call TRBD1 (6 bases). In DNA, the CDR3 is TGCGCCAGCAGCCAAGTTACAGGGCCTCAAGAGACCCAGTACTTC. Translation: CASSQVTGPQETQYF.